This T cell receptor beta chain was recovered during a study of T cells in Graves' hyperthyroidism and ophthalmopathy. Among the patients, aged 18 to 65, hyperthyroidism was newly diagnosed and had lasted under 2 months. Uncontrolled infection, other autoimmune disease, pregnancy or lactation disqualified patients from enrolment. The diagnostic basis comprised clinical symptoms, serum thyroxine and TRAb, thyroid ultrasound and orbital computed tomography. PBMCs stemmed from about 9.7 ml fresh peripheral blood. CDR1 MGHDK and CDR2 SYGVNS come from the germline V gene. V gave up 2 bases and J gave up 1 base, with 17 bases separating them. The CDR3 has 17 residues. TCR beta CDR3 regions were amplified from RNA. The study used the HTBI primer set for a first-round RT-PCR of the TCR CDR3. One entry per CDR3 protein, called by TCRdb with MiXCR from the multiplex PCR reads. The repertoire holds about 290,000 distinct CDR3 sequences, with roughly 13% as singletons.

The sequence derives from a woman aged 40 to 49 with Graves' hyperthyroidism. The chain links TRBV25-1 to TRBJ1-1; D remains ambiguous. The sample consisted of blood. The CDR3 sequence is CASSEARGSTENTEAFF. CDR3 DNA sequence: TGTGCCAGCAGTGAAGCACGTGGGAGCACAGAGAACACTGAAGCTTTCTTT.